This T cell receptor (beta chain) came from a study of T cells after yellow fever vaccination. Study results and limitations: Most clones from primary vaccination resurfaced after the booster (around 97% CD4, around 90% CD8). Only a small proportion of the clonotypes turned up in both the CD4 and the CD8 compartments, likely arising from convergent recombination.

They built TCR cDNA with 5'RACE template switching, a step that put in a universal primer site and UMIs. MiXCR was run by TCRdb on the 5' RACE reads, yielding one entry per CDR3 protein. The sample contains some 560,000 distinct CDR3 sequences, roughly 21% of which appear only once. CDR1 is SGHRS, CDR2 YFSETQ, per germline. The V end was cut by 3 bases, the J end by 4 bases, with 9 bases between. The CDR3 length is 13 residues. Of note for this clonotype: Its antigen is not identified.

The sequence derives from a man aged 25 to 40 who received the YFV17D yellow fever vaccine. The sample consisted of PBMCs, taken 15 days after the yellow fever booster vaccination. The J gene is TRBJ2-3, the V gene TRBV5-1; the D is unclear. In DNA form, the CDR3 reads TGCGCCAGCAGCTCCCTACAACCAGATACGCAGTATTTT. This codes for CASSSLQPDTQYF.